This T cell receptor beta chain was sequenced in a study of Graves' ophthalmopathy and Graves' hyperthyroidism. CDR1 is SGDLS and CDR2 is YYNGEE in the germline V gene. This CDR3 comprises 17 residues. J gave up 6 bases and V 0 bases, and 7 bases lay outside the gene matches. Amplifying from RNA transcripts, the study obtained TCR beta CDR3 regions. HTBI-primed RT-PCR formed the first round, and a multiplex PCR formed the second. TCRdb reprocessed the multiplex PCR reads with MiXCR, giving one entry per CDR3 protein. The sample carries 200,000 to 300,000 distinct CDR3 sequences, around 45% recorded once.

The chain links TRBV9 to TRBJ1-6, with 9 positions matching TRBD1. This TCR was sampled from an adult man with Graves' ophthalmopathy. The sequenced sample was peripheral blood. The DNA for the CDR3 is TGTGCCAGCAGCGTAGGAGGGGGACAGGGCTTTAATTCACCCCTCCACTTT. Amino acids: CASSVGGGQGFNSPLHF.